This TCR beta chain emerged from a study of blood T cell repertoires in COVID-19. Only in-frame clones appear in the TCRdb table, and some are missing; sequencing was by immunoSEQ multiplex PCR. Altogether about 90,000 clones are present, 80% being singletons, with the ten largest covering 10%. This CDR3 spans 15 amino acids. The junction had 5 bases not matched to a gene; V was cut back by 2 bases and J by 4 bases. Germline CDR1 MNHEY, CDR2 SMNVEV (reference sequence). The rearrangement joins TRBV27 to TRBJ2-7; 10 bases map to TRBD1. The sequence was obtained from a woman in her 70s with acute or convalescent COVID-19. The sequenced sample consisted of peripheral blood. CDR3 region: CASSLIGQGGYEQYF. DNA for the CDR3: TGTGCCAGCAGTTTAATTGGACAGGGGGGTTACGAGCAGTACTTC.